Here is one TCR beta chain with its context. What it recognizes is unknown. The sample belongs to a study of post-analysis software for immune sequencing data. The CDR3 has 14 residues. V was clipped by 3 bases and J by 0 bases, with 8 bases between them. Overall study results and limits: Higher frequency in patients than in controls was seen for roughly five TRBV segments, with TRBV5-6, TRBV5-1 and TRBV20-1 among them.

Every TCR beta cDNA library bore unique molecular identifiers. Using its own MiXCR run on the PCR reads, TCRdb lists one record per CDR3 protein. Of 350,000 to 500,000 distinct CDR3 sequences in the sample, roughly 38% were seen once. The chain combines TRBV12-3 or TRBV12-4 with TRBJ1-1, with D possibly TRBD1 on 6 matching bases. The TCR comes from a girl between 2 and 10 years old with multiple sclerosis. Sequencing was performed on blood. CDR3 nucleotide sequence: TGTGCCAGCAGTTTCGGGGGCATGAACACTGAAGCTTTCTTT. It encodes CASSFGGMNTEAFF.